Listed here is a single TCR beta chain. The clone's antigen remains unknown. One end of the junction fails to match germline, which may point to a read error. Donors were healthy HIV-negative adults with no recently reported acute infections or vaccinations. Every donor was a Caucasian adult residing in Nashville, Tennessee, USA. For unsorted samples, roughly 86 million PBMCs were counted and genomic DNA was extracted with the QIAamp DNA Blood Mini kit. Blood was obtained by leukapheresis, after which PBMCs were separated by Ficoll-Histopaque density gradient centrifugation and cryopreserved in liquid nitrogen vapor phase. The CDR3 spans 13 residues, from the cysteine through the phenylalanine. Only the CDR3 DNA stays, 39 bases, in frame from base 1. The germline V gene encodes CDR1 SSHAT and CDR2 FNYEAQ (reference sequence). This specimen comes from a study of shared clonotypes between healthy human individuals (dated by TCRdb to between 2020 and 2021). With respect to the entire study: Two women and a few men aged 18 to 49 years were included in the cohort. The study deeply sequenced blood TCR repertoires of about 5 healthy adults to estimate repertoire size and the extent of clonotype sharing between individuals. Each donor's leukapheresis produced roughly between roughly 0.85 and 10 billion PBMCs. To increase sequencing depth and limit assay-specific biases, different laboratories used diverse techniques to prepare libraries and sequence TCR repertoires.

The investigation overall reported the following: Because the study included only a small number of donors, the genetic and exposure-history diversity represented was limited. Pairwise subsampling led to the expectation that sequencing depth would affect the degree of clonotype sharing among donors. Sampling was limited to blood, and TCR repertoires in tissue likely differ from TCR repertoires in blood.

Using the deep immunoSEQ assay, TCR CDR3 regions were amplified from genomic DNA by multiplex PCR. Extracted genomic DNA from each cell subset was distributed evenly across all wells of several immunoSEQ 96-well plates, and each plate was treated as a replicate. For unsorted PBMC, about 0.3 ug genomic DNA, equal to 30,000 or so T cell genomes, was loaded into each replicate PCR. Unsorted PBMC genomic DNA was sequenced across ten immunoSEQ deep assay plates. Purified libraries were measured with a Qubit 3.0 fluorometer, size-checked on a Bioanalyzer 2100, and measured again with the KAPA Library Quantification kit. Every immunoSEQ 96-well plate was sequenced on a separate single-read 150-cycle Illumina NextSeq 550 flow cell. As for how the authors treated the data: Because the immunoSEQ output held only junctional sequences and lacked quality scores, the filtering could not match the filtering applied to full-length reads. Sequences were annotated with PyIR, a Python wrapper for IgBLAST v1.9, and V/J genes and CDR3 were assigned using IMGT germline references. Reads were removed for weak V/J assignments (E-value above 1e-6), missing CDR3, stop codons, out-of-frame junctions, or ambiguous translated residues. V3J clonotypes were defined as sequences sharing an identical inferred V gene, J gene, and CDR3 amino acid sequence. Percentage overlap between repertoires was computed as shared unique clonotypes divided by the size of the smaller repertoire. Richness of each repertoire was evaluated using RTK rarefaction, the Chao1 estimator, and Recon v2.1 estimates of unobserved clonotypes. TCRdb carries this immuneACCESS record with in-frame sequences only. Its versions omit some clonotypes, under half of them owing to an unresolved V gene in the studies checked, with the rest unexplained. The DNA gave D and trimming, while V, J and clone size come from that table. The sample contains about half a million clones, roughly 80% of them found a single time. The ten largest account for about 12% of the sample.

This TCR was recovered from a woman aged 40 to 50 in good health. Some clones in this sample may be carry-over from other donors' samples. What was sequenced was PBMCs. The chain is encoded by TRBV7-7 joined to TRBJ2-1, with no reliable assignment of the D segment. The CDR3 reads as follows: CASSPLASGEQFF. The DNA is as follows: TGTGCTAGCAGCCCCCTTGCGTCGGGTGAGCAGTTCTTC.